This TCR beta chain came from a study of blood T cell repertoires in COVID-19. At the level of the study: Spain, Italy and the United States supplied samples that represented acute and convalescent COVID-19.

CDR1 and CDR2 from the germline V gene are LGHNA and YNFKEQ. The CDR3 consists of 14 residues. Deletions cut 1 base from V and 8 bases from J, with 14 bases between. All enrollees were about 18 to 100 years old and from under 25 US areas. Cohort allocation depended upon clinical history that participants reported. Clones were read by immunoSEQ multiplex PCR, and TCRdb kept only the in-frame ones, dropping some. The table includes some 250,000 clones, approximately 83% detected once. This clone was found a few times. Sequenced sample: PBMCs or T cells enriched from blood (not recorded which). The rearrangement links TRBV4-2 to TRBJ1-2; tentatively, D is TRBD1 (5 bases). The source of this sequence is a woman in her forties or fifties who had recovered from COVID-19. Written as DNA, the CDR3 is TGTGCCAGCAGCCAAGGGCGTGGGGCGCGAGGCTACACCTTC. Translation gives CASSQGRGARGYTF.